These 13 T cell receptor beta chains were all obtained from the same sample, sequenced in a study of cytomegalovirus exposure and HLA in healthy donors. The study ran its PCR with 60 Vbeta and 13 Jbeta primers. Here immunoSEQ multiplex PCR was the method, and the copy in TCRdb shows in-frame clones only, minus some. This table holds approximately 81,000 clones, around 68% found once. Material: PBMCs. The receptor source for this set is a man aged 35-49 years in good health and CMV-seropositive.

The chain is built from TRBV10-3 and TRBJ2-1; 9 bases line up with TRBD2. The V gene end was trimmed by 8 bases and the J gene end by 5 bases; junction bases not matched to a gene: 7. The germline V gene encodes CDR1 ENHRY and CDR2 SYGVKD. This CDR3 has 14 residues. The CDR3 loop reads CAIGDGTSNNEQFF. In DNA form, the CDR3 reads TGTGCCATCGGGGACGGGACTAGCAACAATGAGCAGTTCTTC.

V and J are TRBV30 and TRBJ1-3, with D maybe TRBD1 (6 bases). V lost 6 bases, J lost 0 bases, and 12 bases lay in between. Germline V CDR1 and CDR2: GTSNPN, SVGIG (reference sequence). The CDR3 is 14 amino acids. The CDR3 spells CACHGQSSGNTIYF. CDR3 nucleotide sequence: TGTGCCTGTCACGGACAGAGCTCTGGAAACACCATATATTTT. Full variable domain (remainder filled in from reference TRBV30 and TRBJ1-3): SQTIHQWPATLVQPVGSPLSLECTVEGTSNPNLYWYRQAAGRGLQLLFYSVGIGQISSEVPQNLSASRPQDRQFILSSKKLLLSDSGFYLCACHGQSSGNTIYFGEGSWLTVV.

CDR3 DNA sequence: TGCAGCGTTCCGGCGGGCAGAGGAACAGATACGCAGTATTTT. Protein product: CSVPAGRGTDTQYF. V gene TRBV29-1 combines with J gene TRBJ2-3, with a tentative D call TRBD2 (5 bases). The CDR3 extends over 14 amino acids. V was cut by 5 bases and J by 3 bases, with 15 bases left in between. Per germline, CDR1 SQVTM and CDR2 ANQGSEA.

V gene TRBV10-3 combines with J gene TRBJ1-3, with TRBD1 matching over 8 bases. Germline-derived CDR1 and CDR2 are ENHRY and SYGVKD. The CDR3 is 15 residues long. J gave up 0 bases and V 6 bases, and 4 bases lay outside the gene matches. CDR3 nucleotide sequence: TGTGCCATCAGGAGGGGGACAGGCTCTGGAAACACCATATATTTT. Amino acid sequence: CAIRRGTGSGNTIYF.

The chain employs TRBV30 and TRBJ1-3; no firm D call. Trimming pared 0 bases from V and 0 bases from J, leaving 6 bases between. The CDR3 contains 14 residues. Germline CDR1 GTSNPN, CDR2 SVGIG (reference sequence). The CDR3: CAWSVSGSGNTIYF. CDR3 DNA sequence: TGTGCCTGGAGTGTTTCGGGCTCTGGAAACACCATATATTTT.

The rearrangement uses TRBV2 and TRBJ2-5, with 12 bases identical to TRBD2. The CDR3 is 15 residues long. The junction had 7 bases not matched to a gene; V was cut back by 7 bases and J by 4 bases. Germline V gives CDR1 SNHLY, CDR2 FYNNEI. DNA of the CDR3: TGTGCCAGCATCCAACTAGCGGGGGGCCCAGAGACCCAGTACTTC. Translation gives CASIQLAGGPETQYF.

The V gene is TRBV7-2, the J gene TRBJ2-7, with TRBD1 matching 7 bases. CDR3 size: 16 residues. Looked up from germline, CDR1 is SGHTA and CDR2 is FQGNSA. V lost 1 base and J lost 4; bases outside the gene matches: 10. This CDR3 reads CASSLDRLGGLYEQYF. The CDR3 DNA is TGTGCCAGCAGCTTAGATCGGCTAGGGGGCTTGTACGAGCAGTACTTC. Full variable domain (outside the CDR3, taken from reference TRBV7-2 and TRBJ2-7): GAGVSQSPSNKVTEKGKDVELRCDPISGHTALYWYRQSLGQGLEFLIYFQGNSAPDKSGLPSDRFSAERTGGSVSTLTIQRTQQEDSAVYLCASSLDRLGGLYEQYFGPGTRLTVT.

V usage is TRBV5-4 and J usage is TRBJ2-3; no clear D. Germline-derived CDR1 and CDR2 are SGHNT and YYREEE (reference sequence). The CDR3 extends over 15 amino acids. Trimming took off 1 base at V and 0 bases at J, with 9 bases between the two ends. CDR3 nucleotide sequence: TGTGCCAGCAGCTTGCAGGCCCGCAGCACAGATACGCAGTATTTT. It codes for CASSLQARSTDTQYF.

The rearrangement uses TRBV18 and TRBJ2-1; 12 bases map to TRBD2. This CDR3 spans 14 amino acids. V was pared by 2 bases and J by 7 bases, with 0 bases of the junction left unmatched. CDR1 and CDR2 (germline): KGHSH, LQKENI. The CDR3, as DNA: TGTGCCAGCTCACCAGGGACTAGCGGGAATGAGCAGTTCTTC. Translating it yields CASSPGTSGNEQFF.

J is TRBJ2-5 and V is TRBV7-3; no firm D call. The CDR3 runs to 13 residues. From germline, CDR1 is SGHTA and CDR2 FQGTGA. V lost 4 bases to trimming and J lost 1 base, with 7 bases between them. The CDR3 DNA follows: TGTGCCAGCAGCTCAGGTCCCCAAGAGACCCAGTACTTC. It codes for CASSSGPQETQYF.

This chain joins TRBV28 and TRBJ2-3; D is possibly TRBD2 (5 bases). The CDR3 is 14 residues long. Trimming stripped 1 base from V and 5 bases from J, with 10 bases between. The germline V gene encodes CDR1 MDHEN and CDR2 SYDVKM. CDR3 sequence: CASSLSLAGDTQYF. The CDR3, as DNA: TGTGCCAGCAGTTTATCTTTGGCGGGAGATACGCAGTATTTT.

This clone was observed a few times. The chain has TRBV6-6 and TRBJ2-7; 8 bases agree with TRBD1. After removal of 2 bases from V and 6 bases from J, the junction contained 0 bases not matched to a gene. Germline CDR1 reads MNHNY; CDR2 reads SVGAGI (reference sequence). CDR3 length: 12 amino acids. The DNA of the CDR3 is TGTGCCAGCAGTTACGACAGGGGCGAGCAGTACTTC. Translation: CASSYDRGEQYF.

The CDR3: CASRVAGDQETQYF. The CDR3 DNA is TGTGCCAGCAGGGTAGCGGGGGACCAAGAGACCCAGTACTTC. This sequence joins TRBV28 and TRBJ2-5; 9 nucleotides agree with TRBD2. From germline, CDR1 is MDHEN and CDR2 SYDVKM. V gave up 6 bases and J gave up 0 bases; unmatched junction bases: 2. The length of the CDR3 is 14 residues.